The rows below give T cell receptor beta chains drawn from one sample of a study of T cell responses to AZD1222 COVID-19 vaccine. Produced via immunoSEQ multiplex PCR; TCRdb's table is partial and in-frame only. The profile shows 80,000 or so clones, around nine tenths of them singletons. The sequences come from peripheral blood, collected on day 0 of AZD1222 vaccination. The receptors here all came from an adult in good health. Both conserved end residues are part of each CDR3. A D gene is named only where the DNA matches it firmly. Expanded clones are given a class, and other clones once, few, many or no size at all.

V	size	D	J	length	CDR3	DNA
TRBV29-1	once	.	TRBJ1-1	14	CSGISEGKSYEAFF	TGCAGCGGCATCTCGGAGGGCAAATCCTATGAAGCTTTCTTT
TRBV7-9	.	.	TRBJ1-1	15	CASSLFGQANTEAFF	TGTGCCAGCAGCTTATTTGGGCAGGCGAACACTGAAGCTTTCTTT
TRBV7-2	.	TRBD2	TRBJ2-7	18	CASSLERVTSGRAYEQYF	TGTGCCAGCAGCTTAGAAAGGGTTACTAGCGGGAGGGCCTACGAGCAGTACTTC
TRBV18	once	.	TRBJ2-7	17	CASSPGYRVLISYEQYF	TGTGCCAGCTCACCGGGCTACCGCGTTCTAATCTCCTACGAGCAGTACTTC
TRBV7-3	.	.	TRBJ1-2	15	CASSSGTAANYGYTF	TGTGCCAGCAGCTCCGGGACCGCGGCTAACTATGGCTACACCTTC
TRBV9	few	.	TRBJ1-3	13	CASSVDEGNTIYF	TGTGCCAGCAGCGTAGATGAGGGAAACACCATATATTTT
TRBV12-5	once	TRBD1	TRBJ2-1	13	CASGFSGGPEQFF	TGTGCTAGTGGTTTCTCAGGGGGCCCTGAGCAGTTCTTC
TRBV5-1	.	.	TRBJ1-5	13	CASSLGGDQPQHF	TGCGCCAGCAGCTTGGGCGGGGATCAGCCCCAGCATTTT
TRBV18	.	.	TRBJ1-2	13	CASSLAPIYGYTF	TGTGCCAGCTCACTAGCCCCTATCTATGGCTACACCTTC
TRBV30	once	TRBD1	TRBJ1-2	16	CAWSPPGTALNYGYTF	TGTGCCTGGAGTCCCCCCGGGACAGCTTTAAACTATGGCTACACCTTC
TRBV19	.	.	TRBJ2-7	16	CASSTGRSVEFYEQYF	TGTGCCAGTAGTACAGGGAGGTCGGTCGAGTTTTACGAGCAGTACTTC
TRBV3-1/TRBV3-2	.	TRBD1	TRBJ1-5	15	CASSQAVRQGMAQHF	TGTGCCAGCAGCCAAGCAGTTAGACAGGGAATGGCCCAGCATTTT
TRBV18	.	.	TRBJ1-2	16	CASSQPAEGVGFGYTF	TGTGCCAGCTCCCAACCGGCGGAGGGCGTAGGTTTTGGCTACACCTTC
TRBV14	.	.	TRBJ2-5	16	CASSRAGTPYQETQYF	TGTGCCAGCAGCCGTGCCGGGACACCGTACCAAGAGACCCAGTACTTC
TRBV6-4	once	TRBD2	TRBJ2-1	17	CASSESGLAGDMGEQFF	TGTGCCAGCAGTGAATCGGGACTAGCGGGAGACATGGGTGAGCAGTTCTTC
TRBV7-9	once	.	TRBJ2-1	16	CASSNGQISTYNEQFF	TGTGCCAGCAGCAATGGACAGATTTCCACCTACAATGAGCAGTTCTTC
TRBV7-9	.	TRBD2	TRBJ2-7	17	CASSASTGLAGTYEQYF	TGTGCCAGCAGCGCTAGTACGGGACTAGCGGGAACCTACGAGCAGTACTTC
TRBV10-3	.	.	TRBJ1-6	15	CAISESRDEYSPLHF	TGTGCCATCAGTGAGTCCCGGGATGAATATTCACCCCTCCACTTT
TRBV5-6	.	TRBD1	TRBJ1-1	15	CASSLEEGANTEAFF	TGTGCCAGCAGCTTGGAGGAGGGGGCGAACACTGAAGCTTTCTTT
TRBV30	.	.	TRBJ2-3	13	CAWERLVVDTQYF	TGTGCCTGGGAAAGACTAGTCGTGGATACGCAGTATTTT
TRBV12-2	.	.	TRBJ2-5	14	CASRNGRAWETQYF	TGTGCAAGTCGCAACGGGAGGGCCTGGGAGACCCAGTACTTC
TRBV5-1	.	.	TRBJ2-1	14	CASSLVAGAREQFF	TGCGCCAGCAGCTTGGTGGCGGGGGCGCGGGAGCAGTTCTTC
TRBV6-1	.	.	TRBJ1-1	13	CASSENPNTEAFF	TGTGCCAGCAGTGAAAATCCGAACACTGAAGCTTTCTTT
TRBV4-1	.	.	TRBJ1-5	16	CASNPEMTVSNQPQHF	TGCGCCAGCAATCCCGAGATGACAGTTAGCAATCAGCCCCAGCATTTT
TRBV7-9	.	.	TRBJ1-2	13	CASSRDMNYGYTF	TGTGCCAGCAGCCGCGACATGAACTATGGCTACACCTTC
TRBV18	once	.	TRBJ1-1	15	CASSPPSSMDTEAFF	TGTGCCAGCTCACCACCTTCCTCCATGGACACTGAAGCTTTCTTT
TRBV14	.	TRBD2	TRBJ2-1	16	CASSQQRDSTYNEQFF	TGTGCCAGCAGCCAACAGCGGGACTCTACCTACAATGAGCAGTTCTTC
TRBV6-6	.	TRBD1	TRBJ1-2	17	CASSLLWTGVQGDGYTF	TGTGCCAGCAGTCTCCTTTGGACGGGCGTCCAGGGGGATGGCTACACCTTC
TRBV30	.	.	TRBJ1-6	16	CAWSRTPSSYNSPLHF	TGTGCCTGGAGCCGGACACCTAGCTCCTATAATTCACCCCTCCACTTT
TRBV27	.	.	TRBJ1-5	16	CASGPSGLPSNQPQHF	TGTGCCAGCGGACCATCGGGACTCCCAAGCAATCAGCCCCAGCATTTT
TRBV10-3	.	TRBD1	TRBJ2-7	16	CAISETGTGSGYEQYF	TGTGCCATCAGTGAAACCGGGACAGGGTCTGGTTACGAGCAGTACTTC
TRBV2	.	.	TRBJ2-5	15	CASSEALEGSETQYF	TGTGCCAGCAGTGAAGCTCTAGAGGGTTCCGAGACCCAGTACTTC
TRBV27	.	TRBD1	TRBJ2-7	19	CASSPQGVGSQAHSYEQYF	TGTGCCAGCAGTCCGCAGGGGGTAGGGTCACAGGCCCATTCCTACGAGCAGTACTTC
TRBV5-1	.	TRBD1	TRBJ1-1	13	CASSPGTGVRAFF	TGCGCCAGCAGCCCAGGGACAGGGGTGAGAGCTTTCTTT
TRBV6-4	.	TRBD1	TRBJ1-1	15	CASSAGTGGNTEAFF	TGTGCCAGCAGTGCTGGGACAGGGGGGAACACTGAAGCTTTCTTT